This TCR beta chain was recovered during a study of T-cell memory formation after mild COVID-19 (dated by TCRdb to 2020 to 2022). For the study in its entirety: TCR sequence clusters from the two donors were largely donor specific. T-cell clones expanding and contracting after mild COVID-19 in a couple of donors were tracked by longitudinal TCRalpha and TCRbeta repertoire sequencing. Two young, previously healthy adult volunteers, one female and one male, were included in the cohort.

Turning to this clonotype: No antigen is known for it. Per-base qualities were not stored, and no clone one base away is much larger.

PBMCs were isolated by Ficoll-Paque density gradient centrifugation. CDR1 and CDR2, looked up from the germline V gene, are SGHTS and YDEGEE. Its CDR3 holds 14 amino acids, cysteine through phenylalanine. Only the CDR3 region is kept as DNA, spanning 42 bases read in frame from base 1. V and J are truncated by 7 bases and 0 bases respectively, leaving an intervening sequence of 10 bases. The research as a whole found: Only a couple of mild cases were covered by the study, and larger cohorts that include severe cases with pre-infection samples were considered necessary. Whether the second-wave clones peaking on day 37 were SARS-CoV-2 specific was not confirmed. Contracting CD4+ clones were found mainly in CM and EM memory subsets, while CD8+ clones were enriched in EMRA. Clones that contracted from day 15 to 85 showed balanced CD4/CD8 phenotypes, whereas a second wave of clones that expanded from day 15 to 37 leaned towards CD4+. The detection of some responding clones in pre-infection memory suggests that pre-existing cross-reactive memory T cells joined the SARS-CoV-2 response.

Sequencing was carried out with an Illumina NovaSeq 6000. cDNA libraries for TCRalpha and TCRbeta were prepared by 5'RACE using constant-segment primers, with sample barcodes and unique molecular identifiers added. Trizol reagent was used to extract RNA from every sample. Libraries were amplified in two PCR steps, with a second sample barcode and Illumina TruSeq adapters added in the second step. Libraries were sequenced on an Illumina NovaSeq with 2 x 150 bp paired-end reads. As for how the authors treated the data: The reads were demultiplexed and collapsed into UMI-guided consensus sequences using migec v1.2.7. Using mixcr v2.1.11, the UMI consensuses were aligned to TRA and TRB V and J templates and assembled into clonotypes. Expanded or contracted clonotypes were those called significant by both edgeR and NoisET, with noise models trained on biological replicates. For edgeR calls, the thresholds were a false discovery rate-adjusted p below 0.01 and a log2 fold-change of 1. PCA with hierarchical clustering of max-normalized trajectories of the 1000 most abundant clonotypes was used as exploratory dynamics analysis. Each responding clone was given a CD4 or CD8 phenotype based on the CD4+ and CD8+ repertoires, which had been sequenced separately. The public reads were reprocessed in TCRdb via fastp at Q25 and MiXCR, keeping in-frame beta chains. CDR3 protein sequences are deduplicated, and each keeps its most common genes and DNA. The V and J calls come from TCRdb's annotation, not from the publication. This sample has about 350,000 distinct CDR3 sequences in its table, and 12% to 15% of those were observed once. 20% to 25% of the sample lies in the top ten.

Recombination connected TRBV5-8 to TRBJ1-4, with the D gene not clear enough to name. The sequencing input was PBMCs or a T cell subset sorted from them (not recorded which). The TCR sequence derives from a man younger than 30 who had mild COVID-19 (a few samples of this study predate the infection). The sample titles of this study are shuffled in the database, so cell type and time point are left out; the donor was told from shared clones. The encoded CDR3 is CASFNRATNEKLFF. The bases read TGTGCCAGCTTTAACCGGGCAACTAATGAAAAACTGTTTTTT.